The sequence of this T cell receptor beta chain was determined in a study of blood T cell repertoires in COVID-19. TCRdb's table, derived via immunoSEQ multiplex PCR, lists solely in-frame clones and lacks some. The repertoire holds some 95,000 clones, with less than 95% as singletons. The source of this sequence is a human donor with active COVID-19. The donor label of this sample is uncertain. Sequencing was done on a sample of peripheral blood.

CDR3 bases: TGTGCCAGCAGCCAAGACTTGGGGGGGCACGCTGAAGCTTTCTTT. It translates to CASSQDLGGHAEAFF. This rearrangement joins TRBV4-2 to TRBJ1-1, with a tentative D call TRBD1 (6 bases). This CDR3 is built from 15 residues. The V end was cut by 0 bases, the J end by 6 bases, with 14 bases between. Germline V gene sequence: CDR1 LGHNA, CDR2 YNFKEQ.